Listed here are 30 T cell receptor beta chains from one sample, sequenced in a study of blood T cell repertoires in COVID-19. Some clones are missing from TCRdb's copy, which holds only in-frame ones; the method was immunoSEQ multiplex PCR. This sample has some 340,000 clones, with 87% found just once. Sequencing was carried out using PBMCs or T cells enriched from blood (not recorded which). The receptor source for this set is a woman in her thirties who had recovered from COVID-19.

This chain uses TRBV5-1 with TRBJ1-6, with 8 bases matching TRBD1. Trimming took 3 bases from V and 10 from J; bases not matched to a gene: 9. Germline V CDR1 and CDR2: SGHRS, YFSETQ. The CDR3 is 15 amino acids. The CDR3: CASSYPDRVGSPLHF. CDR3 sequence (DNA): TGCGCCAGCAGCTATCCGGACAGGGTCGGGTCACCCCTCCACTTT.

The CDR3 sequence: CASSPQQGWVSGIHGYTF. DNA for the CDR3: TGTGCCAGCTCACCGCAACAAGGCTGGGTCTCAGGGATCCATGGCTACACCTTC. The J gene is TRBJ1-2, the V gene TRBV18, with a weak D call TRBD1 (5 bases). The germline V gene encodes CDR1 KGHSH and CDR2 LQKENI. V dropped 3 bases and J dropped 6 bases, with 26 bases sitting between them. This CDR3 has 18 amino acids.

This clone was recorded at least ten times. J is TRBJ1-3 and V is TRBV28; no clear D. V dropped 6 bases and J dropped 4 bases, with 13 bases sitting between them. From germline, CDR1 is MDHEN and CDR2 SYDVKM. This CDR3 contains 14 residues. The CDR3 nucleotides are TGTGCCAGCAGGCTTCCGGGGATAGGAAACACCATATATTTT. This sequence encodes CASRLPGIGNTIYF.

The chain carries TRBV4-1 and TRBJ2-7; D perhaps matches TRBD1 (6 bases). This CDR3 region has 14 residues. Trimming left V 0 bases short and J 2 bases short, with 8 bases between. Germline V gene sequence: CDR1 MGHRA, CDR2 YSYEKL. In nucleotides, the CDR3 is TGCGCCAGCAGCCAAGAGGGGGCAACCTACGAGCAGTACTTC. It encodes CASSQEGATYEQYF.

J is TRBJ1-3 and V is TRBV19; no reliable D call. The CDR3 extends over 14 amino acids. The germline V gene encodes CDR1 LNHDA and CDR2 SQIVND (reference sequence). V shed 3 bases and J shed 0 bases, with 6 bases lying between them. In nucleotides, the CDR3 is TGTGCCAGTAGTATGCCTATCTCTGGAAACACCATATATTTT. Translated, it gives CASSMPISGNTIYF.

The J gene is TRBJ2-1, the V gene TRBV6-5, with D perhaps matching TRBD2 (6 bases). The length of the CDR3 is 15 residues. Germline V gene lookup returns CDR1 MNHEY and CDR2 SVGAGI. Trimming took off 6 bases at V and 0 bases at J, with 12 bases between the two ends. CDR3 sequence: CASRLSGSSYNEQFF. The DNA of the CDR3 is TGTGCCAGCAGGCTTAGCGGTAGCTCCTACAATGAGCAGTTCTTC.

This chain links TRBV10-3 with TRBJ1-3; D is unresolved. The length of the CDR3 is 18 residues. Germline V CDR1 and CDR2: ENHRY, SYGVKD. Trimming took 0 bases from V and 0 from J, leaving 15 bases between them. This chain's CDR3 is CAISESTETAFSGNTIYF. The DNA of the CDR3 is TGTGCCATCAGTGAGTCGACTGAAACGGCTTTCTCTGGAAACACCATATATTTT.

CDR3 sequence: CASSYGWTARGSPLHF. The CDR3 DNA is TGTGCCAGCAGCTATGGGTGGACAGCTAGGGGTTCACCCCTCCACTTT. V gene TRBV5-6 combines with J gene TRBJ1-6; TRBD1 might be the D (6 bases). This CDR3 has 16 amino acids. The V end was cut by 3 bases, the J end by 9 bases, with 19 bases between. Germline lookup yields CDR1 SGHDT and CDR2 YYEEEE.

The gene calls are TRBV5-4 and TRBJ2-1; 8 nucleotides align to TRBD1. Trimming at V came to 4 bases and at J to 2 bases, leaving 2 bases not matched to a gene. This CDR3 spans 14 amino acids. From germline, CDR1 is SGHNT and CDR2 YYREEE (reference sequence). CDR3 sequence: CASSPGGPYNEQFF. The CDR3 DNA sequence: TGTGCCAGCAGCCCAGGGGGCCCCTACAATGAGCAGTTCTTC.

The V call is TRBV19, the J call TRBJ2-1; 10 bases fit TRBD2. Germline trimming cut 6 bases from V and 8 bases from J; bases unmatched to any gene: 13. The germline V gene encodes CDR1 LNHDA and CDR2 SQIVND (reference sequence). The CDR3 has 16 amino acids. CDR3 bases: TGTGCCAGTAGAGAGATAGAAGCGGGGGGGCCGCATGAGCAGTTCTTC. It codes for CASREIEAGGPHEQFF.

V is TRBV11-2 and J is TRBJ1-3; D is possibly TRBD1 (5 bases). V was pared by 3 bases and J by 2 bases, with 14 bases between. The CDR3 has 16 amino acids. Per the germline V gene, CDR1 is SGHAT and CDR2 is FQNNGV. The CDR3 sequence is CASSFYQGSPGNTIYF. The CDR3 DNA sequence: TGTGCCAGCAGCTTTTATCAGGGTAGCCCTGGAAACACCATATATTTT.

V gene TRBV5-1 combines with J gene TRBJ2-7; 7 nucleotides match TRBD1. With V trimmed by 3 bases and J by 2 bases, 8 bases remained unmatched. CDR1 is SGHRS and CDR2 is YFSETQ in the germline V gene. The CDR3 sequence is 15 residues long. The CDR3 sequence is CASSSGGLGAYEQYF. As DNA, the CDR3 is TGCGCCAGCAGCTCAGGGGGTTTGGGAGCCTACGAGCAGTACTTC.

The V call is TRBV7-9, the J call TRBJ2-7; D unresolved. V was shortened by 4 bases and J by 0 bases, with 7 bases between the two germline ends. Germline values: CDR1 SEHNR, CDR2 FQNEAQ (reference sequence). The CDR3 covers 13 residues. This CDR3 is CASSSPSSYEQYF. CDR3 in DNA: TGTGCCAGCAGCTCCCCTAGCTCCTACGAGCAGTACTTC.

This sequence joins TRBV29-1 and TRBJ1-2; D might be TRBD1 (5 bases). This CDR3 has 13 residues. Per germline, CDR1 SQVTM and CDR2 ANQGSEA. Trimming removed 6 bases at V and 2 bases at J, with 13 bases between. CDR3: CSVRGGENYGYTF. The CDR3 DNA sequence: TGCAGCGTGAGGGGAGGGGAGAACTATGGCTACACCTTC.

The chain uses TRBV5-1 and TRBJ2-7, with no clear D. In germline, CDR1 is SGHRS, CDR2 YFSETQ. The ends were cut back, 4 bases at V and 0 bases at J, with 8 bases in the middle. The CDR3 loop spans 13 amino acids. The CDR3: CASSPPGSYEQYF. Written as DNA, the CDR3 is TGCGCCAGCAGCCCACCCGGCTCCTACGAGCAGTACTTC.

This chain connects TRBV27 to TRBJ2-7; TRBD2 is a possible D gene (7 bases). V was pared by 2 bases and J by 3 bases, with 17 bases between. This CDR3 has 16 residues. Germline V gene lookup returns CDR1 MNHEY and CDR2 SMNVEV (reference sequence). CDR3 coding DNA: TGTGCCAGCAGTTTAGCGGGGGCCCGGGATTTCTACGAGCAGTACTTC. Protein product: CASSLAGARDFYEQYF.

CDR3 residues: CASSGWRDYGYTF. The CDR3 DNA follows: TGTGCCAGCAGTGGCTGGAGGGACTATGGCTACACCTTC. This chain connects TRBV2 to TRBJ1-2; D is undetermined. V gave up 4 bases and J gave up 3 bases, with 9 bases separating them. Per the germline V gene, CDR1 is SNHLY and CDR2 is FYNNEI. CDR3 length equals 13 residues.

The CDR3 region has the DNA TGTGCCAGCAGCGGTTCGACAGGTCAAGAGACCCAGTACTTC. Translated, it gives CASSGSTGQETQYF. The chain employs TRBV2 and TRBJ2-5; D possibly corresponds to TRBD1 (6 bases). The V end lost 6 bases, the J end lost 2 bases, and 13 bases lay between the germline ends. Per germline, CDR1 SNHLY and CDR2 FYNNEI. The CDR3 runs 14 residues.

This clone occurred a few times. The chain links TRBV24-1 to TRBJ1-1; 11 bases map to TRBD1. The trim removed 12 bases at V and 6 bases at J, leaving 8 bases unmatched. CDR3 length equals 13 residues. Germline V gives CDR1 KGHDR, CDR2 SFDVKD. The CDR3 DNA reads as TGTGCCGGGTGGGACAGGGGGGAGTCTGAAGCTTTCTTT. This sequence encodes CAGWDRGESEAFF.

This chain connects TRBV11-2 to TRBJ1-2; weak D call: TRBD1 (5 bases). V was trimmed by 0 bases and J by 5 bases, leaving 7 bases between them. CDR3 length: 13 amino acids. The germline V gene has CDR1 SGHAT and CDR2 FQNNGV. DNA of the CDR3: TGTGCCAGCAGCTTAGACAGGGATTATGGCTACACCTTC. Its translation: CASSLDRDYGYTF.

This clone was seen once. This sequence joins TRBV24-1 and TRBJ2-1, with TRBD1 matching 8 bases. Germline CDR1 KGHDR, CDR2 SFDVKD. The J segment lost 8 bases and the V segment lost 7 bases, leaving 12 bases of the junction unmatched. This CDR3 is 15 amino acids long. CDR3 protein: CATSSQGAGFDEQFF. The CDR3 DNA reads TGTGCCACCAGCAGCCAGGGGGCCGGTTTCGATGAGCAGTTCTTC.

The chain combines TRBV7-2 with TRBJ1-4; the D gene is possibly TRBD1 (6 bases). This CDR3 is built from 16 residues. The germline V gene encodes CDR1 SGHTA and CDR2 FQGNSA. The V end was cut by 3 bases, the J end by 5 bases, with 16 bases between. CDR3 nucleotide sequence: TGTGCCAGCAGCTTGGGTTACGGGACATCAAATGAAAAACTGTTTTTT. Translating gives CASSLGYGTSNEKLFF.

The V and J genes are TRBV27 and TRBJ2-7; maybe TRBD1 (5 bases). V was trimmed by 3 bases and J by 6 bases, leaving 12 bases between them. The CDR3 is 13 amino acids. Germline V gene sequence: CDR1 MNHEY, CDR2 SMNVEV (reference sequence). CDR3 bases: TGTGCCAGCAGTTTCGGTCCAGGGCTCGAGCAGTACTTC. This translates into CASSFGPGLEQYF.

The rearrangement links TRBV5-4 to TRBJ2-3, with 7 bases that match TRBD2. This CDR3 comprises 16 residues. The V and J ends lost 3 bases and 3 bases, in that order; junction bases with no gene match: 10. Per the germline V gene, CDR1 is SGHNT and CDR2 is YYREEE (reference sequence). The CDR3 loop is CASSWGGTALTDTQYF. The CDR3 DNA reads TGTGCCAGCAGCTGGGGGGGGACTGCGTTAACAGATACGCAGTATTTT.

V gene TRBV5-1 combines with J gene TRBJ1-1; weak D call: TRBD1 (5 bases). Germline values: CDR1 SGHRS, CDR2 YFSETQ. CDR3 length equals 15 residues. V dropped 3 bases and J dropped 5 bases, with 17 bases sitting between them. CDR3 residues: CASSSGLGGWTEAFF. CDR3 coding DNA: TGCGCCAGCAGCTCGGGTTTGGGGGGTTGGACTGAAGCTTTCTTT. The whole variable domain, remainder taken from reference TRBV5-1 and TRBJ1-1, is KAGVTQTPRYLIKTRGQQVTLSCSPISGHRSVSWYQQTPGQGLQFLFEYFSETQRNKGNFPGRFSGRQFSNSRSEMNVSTLELGDSALYLCASSSGLGGWTEAFFGQGTRLTVV.

The rearrangement uses TRBV27 and TRBJ2-6; D is uncertain. The CDR3 covers 18 residues. Germline CDR1 reads MNHEY; CDR2 reads SMNVEV (reference sequence). Trimming shortened V by 8 bases and J by 0 bases, and 20 bases separated the two germline ends. The DNA for the CDR3 is TGTGCCAGCTCCTCTGCAGTGGGCCCCTTCTCTGGGGCCAACGTCCTGACTTTC. It yields the protein CASSSAVGPFSGANVLTF.

This chain connects TRBV30 to TRBJ1-6, with TRBD1 identical over 9 bases. Germline-derived CDR1 and CDR2 are GTSNPN and SVGIG (reference sequence). The CDR3 extends over 15 amino acids. The trim removed 0 bases at V and 10 bases at J, leaving 7 bases unmatched. The CDR3 loop is CAWSVRGTGKSPLHF. CDR3 DNA: TGTGCCTGGAGTGTACGGGGGACAGGGAAATCACCCCTCCACTTT.

The V gene is TRBV11-2, the J gene TRBJ1-2; no definite D call. This CDR3 region has 13 residues. Deletions cut 1 base from V and 5 bases from J, with 8 bases between. Germline assignment: CDR1 SGHAT and CDR2 FQNNGV. CDR3 sequence: CASSLASGYGYTF. CDR3 in DNA: TGTGCCAGCAGCTTAGCATCGGGGTATGGCTACACCTTC.

This chain joins TRBV4-1 and TRBJ2-1; D may be TRBD2 (5 bases). V lost 0 bases and J lost 2, with 14 bases in between. CDR1 is MGHRA, CDR2 YSYEKL, per germline. CDR3 length: 17 residues. The CDR3 region has the DNA TGCGCCAGCAGCCAAGATCTCCTGAAGCGGACCTACAATGAGCAGTTCTTC. This codes for CASSQDLLKRTYNEQFF.

The CDR3 reads CASSPTGVSTNEKLFF. The CDR3 coding sequence is TGTGCCAGCAGCCCGACAGGGGTTAGCACTAATGAAAAACTGTTTTTT. This chain joins TRBV4-2 and TRBJ1-4; 8 positions match TRBD1. From germline, CDR1 is LGHNA and CDR2 YNFKEQ. The CDR3 has 16 residues. V dropped 4 bases and J dropped 2; count of bases not matched to a gene: 6.